This TCR beta chain was identified during a study of blood T cell repertoires in COVID-19. Clones were read by immunoSEQ multiplex PCR, and TCRdb kept only the in-frame ones, dropping some. The sample lists over 130,000 clones, approximately 86% occurring once. V shed 6 bases and J shed 5 bases, with 17 bases lying between them. The CDR3 consists of 15 residues. Germline V lookup: CDR1 MNHEY, CDR2 SVGAGI. This clone was observed a few times. The TCR was taken from a human donor in a cohort sampled during active COVID-19. The sample comprised peripheral blood. V is TRBV6-5 and J is TRBJ1-5, with D perhaps matching TRBD1 (6 bases). CDR3 loop: CASSGDTKKYQPQHF. The CDR3 nucleotides read TGTGCCAGCAGCGGGGACACAAAAAAATATCAGCCCCAGCATTTT.